This T cell receptor (beta chain) is from a study of breast tumors, draining lymph nodes, adjacent tissues. Notes on the study in general: Tumor TCR diversity was below lymph nodes but above nontumor tissue.

This clonotype was observed at least ten times. The antigen is not known. J gave up 4 bases and V 6 bases, and 9 bases lay outside the gene matches. The CDR3 sequence is 15 residues long. Germline loops: CDR1 MNHNS, CDR2 SASEGT. Breast cancer patients provided tissue from their axillary draining lymph nodes. TCRdb reanalysed the multiplex PCR reads using MiXCR and keeps one entry per CDR3 protein. Of 120,000 or so distinct CDR3 sequences listed, 15% to 20% are singletons. The chain couples TRBV6-1 to TRBJ2-1, with 7 bases lining up with TRBD2. Sequencing was done on a sample of axillary lymph node tissue. This TCR was sampled from a female donor with breast cancer. Some clones in this sample may be carry-over from other donors' samples. The CDR3 DNA follows: TGTGCCAGCAGACCCCTGGCGGGGGTGTACAATGAGCAGTTCTTC. Protein product: CASRPLAGVYNEQFF.